This T cell receptor (beta chain) was identified in a study of prognosis after radiotherapy for stage I lung cancer. At the level of the study: Some 14 men and about six women, aged roughly 53 to 85 and with a median age of roughly 74 years, made up the patients. The biologically effective dose of the SBRT radiotherapy was at least 100 Gy, given over 3 to 5 fractions.

Two-round multiplex PCR amplified TCR beta CDR3 from genomic DNA. TRBV and TRBJ genes each had their own specific primers in first-round PCR. Second-round PCR employed universal primers. TCRdb reprocessed the multiplex PCR reads via MiXCR and lists one record per CDR3 protein. This sample has 20,000 to 30,000 distinct CDR3 sequences, with roughly 34% found just once. About this clonotype: The junction departs from germline at one end; a sequencing error may be responsible.

Two sampling time points were used, and about 5.8 milliliters of peripheral blood were drawn at each. This clonotype was obtained from a donor over 45 with non-small cell lung cancer. The material sequenced was PBMCs, taken before or after stereotactic body radiation therapy (not recorded which).

CDR3 region: CASRQGDHPQHF. CDR3 DNA: TGTGCCAGCAGGCAGGGTGATCATCCCCAGCATTTT. The chain recombines TRBV6-1 with TRBJ1-5, with D perhaps matching TRBD1 (5 bases). This CDR3 region has 12 residues. Germline CDR1 MNHNS, CDR2 SASEGT.